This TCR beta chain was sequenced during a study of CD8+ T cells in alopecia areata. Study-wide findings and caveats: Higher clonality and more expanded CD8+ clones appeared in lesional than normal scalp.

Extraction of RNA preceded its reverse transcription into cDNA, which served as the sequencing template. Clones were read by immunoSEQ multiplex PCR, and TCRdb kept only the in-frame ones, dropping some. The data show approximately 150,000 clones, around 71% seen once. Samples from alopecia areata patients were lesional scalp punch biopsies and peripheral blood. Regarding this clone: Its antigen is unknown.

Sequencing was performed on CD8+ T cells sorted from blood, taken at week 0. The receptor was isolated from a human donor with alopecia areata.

The CDR3 nucleotides are TGTGCCAGCAGCCACGGACAGGGGGCCCGACCCCTCCACTTT. This gives the protein CASSHGQGARPLHF. The gene calls are TRBV5-6 and TRBJ1-6; 11 bases agree with TRBD1. The CDR3 sequence is 14 residues long. V lost 4 bases to trimming and J lost 12 bases; unmatched junction nucleotides: 6. Germline CDR1 and CDR2: SGHDT and YYEEEE.